This T cell receptor (beta chain) was captured by sequencing in a study of cytomegalovirus exposure and HLA in healthy donors. Some clones are missing from TCRdb's copy, which holds only in-frame ones; the method was immunoSEQ multiplex PCR. The sample consists of 150,000 to 200,000 clones, about 90% of them appearing once. The table lists this clone with a count of one. The length of the CDR3 is 13 residues. CDR1 and CDR2 from the germline V gene are MDHEN and SYDVKM. J was trimmed by 3 bases and V by 3 bases; bases with no gene match: 2. The sequenced sample consisted of PBMCs. This sequence joins TRBV28 and TRBJ2-7; 7 positions match TRBD1. This sequence originates from a woman aged 18-30 years in good health and CMV-seropositive. DNA for the CDR3: TGTGCCAGCAGTTTTGGGGACAGCTACGAGCAGTACTTC. Its protein product is CASSFGDSYEQYF.